This T cell receptor (beta chain) appears in the sequencing data of a study of T cell repertoires in cytomegalovirus infection. Whole-study results and caveats: It was HLA-C-restricted CMV-specific TCR beta clonotypes that dominated the response ex vivo.

TCRdb reanalysed the reads using MiXCR and keeps one entry per CDR3 protein. The sample has around 450,000 distinct CDR3 sequences, under 40% seen once. For this clonotype: Its specificity is unknown.

V gave up 4 bases and J gave up 2 bases; unmatched junction bases: 8. The germline V gene encodes CDR1 MNHNY and CDR2 SVGAGI (reference sequence). The CDR3 has 16 amino acids. The chain links TRBV6-6 to TRBJ2-3, with 8 bases fitting TRBD2. The TCR comes from a human donor in good health (CMV status not recorded). Some clones in this sample may be carry-over from other donors' samples. The sequencing input was PBMCs. The DNA of the CDR3 is TGTGCCAGCAGTTTCGGGGGGGCCGGGTACACAGATACGCAGTATTTT. It specifies CASSFGGAGYTDTQYF.